The clone carrying this T cell receptor (beta chain) was seen more than once but under ten times. Its antigen is unidentified. Reverse transcribing all isolated RNA meant expressed TCRB transcripts were sequenced. Sequenced by immunoSEQ multiplex PCR; TCRdb stores in-frame clones only, minus some. The sample shows about 700,000 clones, about an eighth of them seen only once. This entry is derived from a study of beta chain features in type 1 diabetes. Overall study findings and caveats: Type 1 diabetes patients had TCRB CDR3s that were shorter (moderately but significantly so) in all four CD4+ subsets.

This CDR3 has 15 residues. CDR1 is SGHRS, CDR2 YFSETQ, per germline. V was clipped by 3 bases and J by 4 bases; unmatched bases: 8. This chain connects TRBV5-1 to TRBJ2-3, with 7 bases fitting TRBD2. The sequenced sample consisted of naive CD4+ T cells from blood. This receptor was obtained from a man between 18 and 29 years old with type 1 diabetes. The CDR3 loop is CASSSPLAVPDTQYF. In nucleotides, the CDR3 is TGCGCCAGCAGCTCCCCCCTAGCGGTCCCAGATACGCAGTATTTT. Drawing the rest from reference TRBV5-1 and TRBJ2-3, the complete variable domain is KAGVTQTPRYLIKTRGQQVTLSCSPISGHRSVSWYQQTPGQGLQFLFEYFSETQRNKGNFPGRFSGRQFSNSRSEMNVSTLELGDSALYLCASSSPLAVPDTQYFGPGTRLTVL.